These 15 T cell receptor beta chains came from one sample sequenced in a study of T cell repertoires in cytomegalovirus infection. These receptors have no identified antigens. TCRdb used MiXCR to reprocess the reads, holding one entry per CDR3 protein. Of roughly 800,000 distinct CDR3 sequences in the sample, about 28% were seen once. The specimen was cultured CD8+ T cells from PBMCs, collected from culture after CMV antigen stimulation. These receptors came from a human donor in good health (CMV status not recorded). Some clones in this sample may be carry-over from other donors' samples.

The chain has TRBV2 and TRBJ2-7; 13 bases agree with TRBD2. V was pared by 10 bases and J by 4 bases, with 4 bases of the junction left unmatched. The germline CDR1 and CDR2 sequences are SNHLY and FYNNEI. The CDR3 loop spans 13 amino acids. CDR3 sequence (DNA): TGTGCCACCATGGGACTAGCGGGGTACGAGCAGTACTTC. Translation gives CATMGLAGYEQYF.

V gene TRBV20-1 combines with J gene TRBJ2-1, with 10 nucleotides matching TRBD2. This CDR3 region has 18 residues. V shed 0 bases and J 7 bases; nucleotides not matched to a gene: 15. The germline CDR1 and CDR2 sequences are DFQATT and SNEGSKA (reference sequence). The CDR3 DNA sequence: TGCAGTGCTAGAGATGAGCGGGACCCGGGACTAGCGTTTAATGAGCAGTTCTTC. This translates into CSARDERDPGLAFNEQFF.

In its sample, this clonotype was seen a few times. The CDR3 region is CASSLSGQDLSYEQYV. The CDR3 nucleotides read TGTGCCAGCAGTTTATCAGGGCAGGACCTCTCCTACGAGCAGTACGTC. The chain has TRBV27 and TRBJ2-7; D unclear. This CDR3 comprises 16 residues. Germline V gene data show CDR1 as MNHEY and CDR2 as SMNVEV (reference sequence). The V end lost 0 bases, the J end lost 0 bases, and 12 bases lay between the germline ends.

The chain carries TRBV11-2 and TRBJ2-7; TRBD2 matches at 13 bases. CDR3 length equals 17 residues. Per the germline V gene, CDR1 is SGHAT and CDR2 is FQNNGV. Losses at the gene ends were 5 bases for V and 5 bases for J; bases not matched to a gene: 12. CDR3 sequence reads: CASSPWTSGGLRDEQYF. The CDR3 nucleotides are TGTGCCAGCAGCCCCTGGACTAGCGGGGGCCTGCGTGACGAGCAGTACTTC.

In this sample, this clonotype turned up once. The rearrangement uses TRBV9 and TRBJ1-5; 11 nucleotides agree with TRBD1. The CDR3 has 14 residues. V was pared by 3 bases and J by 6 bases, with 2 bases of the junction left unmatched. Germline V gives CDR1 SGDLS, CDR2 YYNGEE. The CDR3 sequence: CASSGTGGSQPQHF. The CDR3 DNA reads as TGTGCCAGCAGCGGGACAGGGGGCAGTCAGCCCCAGCATTTT.

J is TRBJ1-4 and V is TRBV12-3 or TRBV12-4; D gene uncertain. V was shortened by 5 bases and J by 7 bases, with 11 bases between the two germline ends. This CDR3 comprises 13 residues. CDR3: CASSDPGGEKLFF. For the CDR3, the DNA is TGTGCCAGCAGTGATCCCGGTGGTGAAAAACTGTTTTTT.

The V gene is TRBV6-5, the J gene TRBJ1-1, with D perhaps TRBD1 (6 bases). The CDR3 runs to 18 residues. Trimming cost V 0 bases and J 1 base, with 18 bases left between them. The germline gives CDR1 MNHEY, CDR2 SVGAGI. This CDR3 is CASSYSIYRQEGNTEAFF. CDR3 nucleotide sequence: TGTGCCAGCAGTTACTCGATCTACCGACAGGAGGGGAACACTGAAGCTTTCTTT.

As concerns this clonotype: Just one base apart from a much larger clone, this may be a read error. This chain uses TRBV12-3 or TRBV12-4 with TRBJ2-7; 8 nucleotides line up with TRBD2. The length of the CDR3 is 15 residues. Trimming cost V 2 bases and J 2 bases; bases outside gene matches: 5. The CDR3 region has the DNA TGTGCCAGCAGTTTAAGGGGCGGGGGGACCTACGAGCAGTACTTC. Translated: CASSLRGGGTYEQYF.

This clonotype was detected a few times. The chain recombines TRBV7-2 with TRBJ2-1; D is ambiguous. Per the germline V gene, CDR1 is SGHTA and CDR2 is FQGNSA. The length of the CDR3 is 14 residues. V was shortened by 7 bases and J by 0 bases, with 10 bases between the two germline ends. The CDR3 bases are TGTGCCAGCACCTTCGAATACTCCTACAATGAGCAGTTCTTC. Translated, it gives CASTFEYSYNEQFF.

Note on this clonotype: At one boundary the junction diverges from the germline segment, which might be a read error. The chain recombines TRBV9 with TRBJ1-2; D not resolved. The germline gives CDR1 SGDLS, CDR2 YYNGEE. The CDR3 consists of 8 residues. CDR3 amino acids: CASSPRDF. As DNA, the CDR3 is TGTGCCAGCAGCCCCCGGGACTTC.

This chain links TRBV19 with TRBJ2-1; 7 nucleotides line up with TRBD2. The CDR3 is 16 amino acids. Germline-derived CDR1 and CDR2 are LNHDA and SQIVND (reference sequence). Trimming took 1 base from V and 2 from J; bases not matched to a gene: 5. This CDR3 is CASSIALAVTYNEQFF. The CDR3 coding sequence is TGTGCCAGTAGTATAGCGCTAGCGGTCACCTACAATGAGCAGTTCTTC.

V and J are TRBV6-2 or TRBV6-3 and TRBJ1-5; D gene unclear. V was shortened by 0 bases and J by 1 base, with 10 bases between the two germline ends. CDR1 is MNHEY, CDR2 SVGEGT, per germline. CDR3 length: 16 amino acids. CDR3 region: CASSYSLGRSNQPQHF. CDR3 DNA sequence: TGTGCCAGCAGTTACTCGTTGGGGAGAAGCAATCAGCCCCAGCATTTT.

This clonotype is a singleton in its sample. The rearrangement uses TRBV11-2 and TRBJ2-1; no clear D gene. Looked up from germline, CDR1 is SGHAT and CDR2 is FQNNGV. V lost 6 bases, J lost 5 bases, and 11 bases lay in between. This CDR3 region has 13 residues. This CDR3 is CASRVWADNEQFF. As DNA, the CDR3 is TGTGCCAGCAGAGTTTGGGCCGACAATGAGCAGTTCTTC.

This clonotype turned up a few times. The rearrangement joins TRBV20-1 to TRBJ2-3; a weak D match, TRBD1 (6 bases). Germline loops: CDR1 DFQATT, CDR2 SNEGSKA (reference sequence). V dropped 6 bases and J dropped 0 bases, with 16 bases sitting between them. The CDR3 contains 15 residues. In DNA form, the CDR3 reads TGCAGTGCCAGTCGGGACACACCTAGCACAGATACGCAGTATTTT. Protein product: CSASRDTPSTDTQYF.

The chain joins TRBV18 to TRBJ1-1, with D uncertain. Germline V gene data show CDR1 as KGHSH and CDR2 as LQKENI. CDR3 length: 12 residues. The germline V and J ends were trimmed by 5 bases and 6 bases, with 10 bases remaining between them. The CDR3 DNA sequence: TGTGCCAGCTCAGGCGGGCGGGCTGAAGCTTTCTTT. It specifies CASSGGRAEAFF.